This TCR beta chain was documented in a study of T cell responses to AZD1222 COVID-19 vaccine. Study results and limitations: The donors showed a predominance of white British ancestry and of females, with possible underestimation of clonal diversity. Baseline serology detected seropositivity in only 6 or 7 AZD1222 recipients. Every sample of the repertoires postdated the peak T cell response.

A note on this clone: What it binds is unknown.

Data came from immunoSEQ multiplex PCR; TCRdb stores just in-frame clones and leaves some out. The table records some 150,000 clones, roughly 90% of them present only once. Doses given second, at about 4 or about 12 weeks, were pooled. Sequencing was performed on peripheral blood, taken 28 days after the second AZD1222 dose. The source of this sequence is an adult who received the AZD1222 COVID-19 vaccine.

In nucleotides, the CDR3 is TGCGCCAGCGGGGCCGCGGCGGGAGGGCCCTACAATGAGCAGTTCTTC. Protein product: CASGAAAGGPYNEQFF. The chain is built from TRBV5-1 and TRBJ2-1; the match to TRBD2 covers 9 bases. The CDR3 loop spans 16 amino acids. CDR1 is SGHRS and CDR2 is YFSETQ in the germline V gene. After removal of 7 bases from V and 2 bases from J, the junction contained 10 bases not matched to a gene.